This TCR beta chain was recovered during a study of regulatory T cells in long-lasting Graves disease. V lost 8 bases and J lost 6; bases outside the gene matches: 15. This CDR3 spans 15 amino acids. The germline V gene has CDR1 SGHTA and CDR2 FQGNSA. Arm-PCR of CDR3 regions and iRepertoire HTBI primers were the basis on which TCR beta libraries were built. TCRdb passed the multiplex PCR reads through MiXCR, listing each CDR3 protein once. The sample contains about 460,000 distinct CDR3 sequences, 14% of which appear only once. This sample's time point: newly diagnosed GD, antithyroid drugs for less than 3 months. The TCR library was made from RNA extracted from PBMCs. Another study also made use of these data, one on T cells in Graves' hyperthyroidism and ophthalmopathy. As reported in that work: In patients aged 18 to 65, hyperthyroidism was newly diagnosed, with duration under 2 months.

The source is a woman between 50 and 59 years old with Graves disease. The sequencing here drew on peripheral blood mononuclear cells (PBMCs), taken at new diagnosis, from a patient treated with antithyroid drugs. The chain joins TRBV7-2 to TRBJ2-7, with 8 bases that match TRBD2. CDR3 DNA: TGTGCCAGCTCCGAAGGGACTAGAGGGGGGCGCGAGCAGTACTTC. It translates to CASSEGTRGGREQYF. The full variable domain, rest sourced from reference TRBV7-2 and TRBJ2-7, is GAGVSQSPSNKVTEKGKDVELRCDPISGHTALYWYRQSLGQGLEFLIYFQGNSAPDKSGLPSDRFSAERTGGSVSTLTIQRTQQEDSAVYLCASSEGTRGGREQYFGPGTRLTVT.